This T cell receptor beta chain is drawn from a study of T cell repertoires in cytomegalovirus infection. Overall study context: Public TCR beta signatures indicated both CMV infection and matching HLA type.

TCRdb redid the calling of the reads with MiXCR, one entry per CDR3 protein. Here the sample spans a few hundred thousand distinct CDR3 sequences, about 30% being singletons. Trimming left V 0 bases short and J 7 bases short, with 7 bases between. CDR1 SGHVS and CDR2 FNYEAQ come from the germline V gene. The CDR3 runs 13 residues. This sequence was found in a human donor in good health (CMV status not recorded). Some clones in this sample may be carry-over from other donors' samples. V and J are TRBV7-6 and TRBJ2-1; D remains unclear. The sample consisted of PBMCs. The CDR3 region has the DNA TGTGCCAGCAGCTTAGCGACCTTTAATGAGCAGTTCTTC. It codes for CASSLATFNEQFF. The entire variable domain, with the rest obtained from reference TRBV7-6 and TRBJ2-1, is as follows: GAGVSQSPRYKVTKRGQDVALRCDPISGHVSLYWYRQALGQGPEFLTYFNYEAQQDKSGLPNDRFSAERPEGSISTLTIQRTEQRDSAMYRCASSLATFNEQFFGPGTRLTVL.